These 14 T cell receptor beta chains share one sample of origin, sequenced in a study of human T cells and chemical hapten exposure. Time point indicated: healthy volunteer bleed at 2 weeks. Total RNA was isolated from whole blood that had not been fractionated. TCRdb re-derived calls from the RACE reads in MiXCR, one entry per CDR3 protein. Seen here are 130,000 or so distinct CDR3 sequences, roughly 9.5% observed once, and the top ten hold about 1.8%. The sample consisted of whole blood. These receptors were obtained from a male donor in good health. Some clones in this sample may be carry-over from other donors' samples.

This clonotype was recorded at least ten times. The chain joins TRBV7-2 to TRBJ1-2; 7 bases map to TRBD1. There are 17 residues in the CDR3. With 3 bases clipped from V and 0 bases from J, the junction kept 10 bases outside the gene matches. CDR1 and CDR2 (germline): SGHTA, FQGNSA. The CDR3 sequence is CASSFRQGVRANYGYTF. The CDR3 DNA sequence: TGTGCCAGCAGCTTCCGACAGGGCGTTAGAGCTAACTATGGCTACACCTTC.

This clonotype was counted only a few times. This chain connects TRBV20-1 to TRBJ2-7; D uncertain. V lost 1 base to trimming and J lost 4 bases, with 5 bases between them. Per germline, CDR1 DFQATT and CDR2 SNEGSKA (reference sequence). The CDR3 totals 11 residues. The CDR3 here is CSARGRYEQYF. Here the CDR3 DNA reads TGCAGTGCTAGAGGCCGGTACGAGCAGTACTTC.

Many counts were recorded for this clonotype. This rearrangement joins TRBV20-1 to TRBJ2-1, with D unclear. Germline loops: CDR1 DFQATT, CDR2 SNEGSKA (reference sequence). The V and J ends lost 1 base and 10 bases respectively, with 8 bases between them. CDR3 length equals 11 residues. DNA of the CDR3: TGCAGTGCTAGAGTAACTCCGGAGCAGTTCTTC. Its protein is CSARVTPEQFF.

This clonotype was detected a few times. In DNA, the CDR3 is TGTGCCAGCAGCTTAGGAGGCCCAAGGATTCAGTACTTC. This translates into CASSLGGPRIQYF. The chain has TRBV7-2 and TRBJ2-4; D call uncertain. The CDR3 is made up of 13 amino acids. Germline CDR1 reads SGHTA; CDR2 reads FQGNSA. Trimming took off 1 base at V and 10 bases at J, with 11 bases between the two ends.

V usage is TRBV24-1 and J usage is TRBJ2-3; 7 nucleotides agree with TRBD1. The CDR3 has 14 amino acids. Per germline, CDR1 KGHDR and CDR2 SFDVKD. With V trimmed by 9 bases and J by 0 bases, 5 bases remained unmatched. The CDR3 nucleotides read TGTGCCACCGCCGGGACAGAGAGCACAGATACGCAGTATTTT. It translates to CATAGTESTDTQYF.

This clonotype showed up many times. For the CDR3, the DNA is TGCGCCAGCAGCGAAGGGGGGGCCGCTGGCTACACCTTC. Encoded protein: CASSEGGAAGYTF. The rearrangement joins TRBV4-3 to TRBJ1-2; TRBD1 might be the D (6 bases). Per germline, CDR1 LGHNA and CDR2 YSLEER. CDR3 length equals 13 residues. Trimming took 5 bases from V and 7 from J, leaving 14 bases between them.

This clonotype was picked up many times. The chain is built from TRBV11-2 and TRBJ1-6; D is undetermined. CDR1 is SGHAT, CDR2 FQNNGV, per germline. The CDR3 sequence is 13 residues long. V was pared by 4 bases and J by 10 bases, with 11 bases between. The CDR3 reads CASSSRAASPLHF. CDR3 nucleotides: TGTGCCAGCAGCTCCAGAGCGGCATCACCCCTCCACTTT.

Only a few counts were recorded for this clonotype. The V gene is TRBV6-5, the J gene TRBJ1-1; perhaps TRBD1 as D (6 bases). The CDR3 has 16 residues. V was clipped by 6 bases and J by 5 bases, with 22 bases between them. The germline V gene has CDR1 MNHEY and CDR2 SVGAGI. For the CDR3, the DNA is TGTGCCAGCAGCCCCAGCCGGTGGGGGGGGGCGACTGAAGCTTTCTTT. Translating it yields CASSPSRWGGATEAFF.

The V and J genes are TRBV27 and TRBJ1-6; perhaps TRBD1 as D (6 bases). The germline V gene encodes CDR1 MNHEY and CDR2 SMNVEV (reference sequence). The ends were cut back, 5 bases at V and 13 bases at J, with 12 bases in the middle. The length of the CDR3 is 12 residues. DNA of the CDR3: TGTGCCAGCAGTGCGACAGGACCTCCCCTCCACTTT. It specifies CASSATGPPLHF.

To note about this clonotype: A much bigger clone sits one base away, suggesting this may be a read error. The rearrangement links TRBV7-2 to TRBJ1-6; D may be TRBD1 (5 bases). CDR3 length equals 13 residues. Germline CDR1 and CDR2: SGHTA and FQGNSA. The CDR3 loop is CASSLKGAVEISF. The CDR3 DNA reads TGTGCCAGCAGCTTAAAAGGGGCCGTTGAGATATCTTTT.

This clonotype was observed a few times. The V call is TRBV13, the J call TRBJ1-2; D possibly corresponds to TRBD1 (5 bases). The V gene lost 5 bases and the J gene lost 0 bases, with 16 bases spanning the gap. This CDR3 is built from 16 residues. Germline V gene sequence: CDR1 PRHDT, CDR2 FYEKMQ (reference sequence). The CDR3 region is CASSRPGTNPNYGYTF. CDR3 in DNA: TGTGCCAGCAGCCGTCCCGGGACCAACCCTAACTATGGCTACACCTTC.

Ten or more counts support this clonotype. The chain recombines TRBV2 with TRBJ2-1; TRBD2 matches 9 bases. The CDR3 totals 17 residues. Germline-derived CDR1 and CDR2 are SNHLY and FYNNEI. The V and J ends lost 4 bases and 5 bases, in that order; junction bases with no gene match: 12. The CDR3 DNA sequence: TGTGCCAGCAGTGGGGATCTTTCTAGCGGGACTCACAATGAGCAGTTCTTC. Amino acids: CASSGDLSSGTHNEQFF.

This clonotype is a singleton in its sample. V is TRBV5-4 and J is TRBJ2-3, with D perhaps assigned TRBD1 or TRBD2 (5 bases each). The CDR3 totals 15 residues. The V gene lost 3 bases and the J gene lost 0 bases, with 11 bases spanning the gap. Germline V gene lookup returns CDR1 SGHNT and CDR2 YYREEE (reference sequence). This chain's CDR3 is CASSYGTASTDTQYF. CDR3 nucleotides: TGTGCCAGCAGCTACGGGACGGCTAGCACAGATACGCAGTATTTT. Combining the CDR3 with reference TRBV5-4 and TRBJ2-3 gives the whole variable domain ETGVTQSPTHLIKTRGQQVTLRCSSQSGHNTVSWYQQALGQGPQFIFQYYREEENGRGNFPPRFSGLQFPNYSSELNVNALELDDSALYLCASSYGTASTDTQYFGPGTRLTVL.

This clonotype has ten or more counts. The genes are TRBV12-3 or TRBV12-4 and TRBJ2-7; D might be TRBD1 or TRBD2, each matching 5 bases. CDR3 length equals 12 residues. V shed 8 bases and J shed 7 bases, with 15 bases lying between them. The CDR3 DNA is TGTGCCAGCGGGGACCCACTGGGGGAGCAGTACTTC. Protein: CASGDPLGEQYF.